The table lists the clone carrying this TCR beta chain with a few counts. As yet, its antigen is unknown. Trimming shortened V by 4 bases and J by 13 bases, and 14 bases separated the two germline ends. CDR1 and CDR2 from the germline V gene are MNHEY and SVGAGI. CDR3 size: 11 residues. This entry comes from a study of shared clonotypes between healthy human individuals. Regarding the study as a whole: Sequencing of the sorted subsets was shown by rarefaction to be incomplete despite large depth.

Assay used: immunoSEQ multiplex PCR; TCRdb lists only in-frame clones, some missing. The table shows 2 million to 3 million clones, with approximately 93% occurring only once. This receptor was identified in a man younger than 35 in good health. Some clones in this sample may be carry-over from other donors' samples. The specimen sequenced was naive CD4+ T cells from PBMCs. Subset here: CD45RA+ positively selected. This chain uses TRBV6-5 with TRBJ2-7; D remains unclear. The CDR3 sequence: CASSWKTTTYF. In nucleotides, the CDR3 is TGTGCCAGCAGTTGGAAAACAACGACCTACTTC.